What follows are 13 T cell receptor beta chains derived from one specimen sequenced in a study of T-cell memory formation after mild COVID-19. TCRdb reanalysed the 5' RACE reads using MiXCR and keeps one entry per CDR3 protein. The table has 400,000 or so distinct CDR3 sequences, around 20% seen once. The specimen was PBMCs or a T cell subset sorted from them (not recorded which). Source of these receptors: an adult woman who had mild COVID-19 (a few samples of this study predate the infection). Cell type and time point are not known.

This clonotype turned up a few times. The chain is built from TRBV6-6 and TRBJ2-7, with 10 bases fitting TRBD1. The CDR3 length is 14 residues. CDR1 MNHNY and CDR2 SVGAGI come from the germline V gene (reference sequence). This CDR3 is CAGGTGAPSYEQYF. CDR3 nucleotides: TGTGCTGGAGGGACAGGGGCCCCAAGTTACGAGCAGTACTTC.

The chain uses TRBV20-1 and TRBJ1-1; no definite D call. V was clipped by 5 bases and J by 1 base, with 8 bases between them. The CDR3 totals 12 residues. Germline lookup yields CDR1 DFQATT and CDR2 SNEGSKA (reference sequence). CDR3 DNA: TGCAGTGCTCAACAGAAGAACACTGAAGCTTTCTTT. Encoded protein: CSAQQKNTEAFF.

This clonotype was observed a few times. The gene calls are TRBV6-2 or TRBV6-3 and TRBJ2-1; TRBD2 matches 10 bases. V gave up 11 bases and J gave up 6 bases; unmatched junction bases: 7. The length of the CDR3 is 13 residues. Germline-derived CDR1 and CDR2 are MNHEY and SVGEGT. The DNA of the CDR3 is TGTGCCGGAAAGCTAGCGGGAGCCAATGAGCAGTTCTTC. It yields the protein CAGKLAGANEQFF.

There are many counts of this clonotype. The chain combines TRBV12-3 or TRBV12-4 with TRBJ2-7, with TRBD1 matching over 7 bases. J lost 5 bases, V lost 3 bases, and 13 bases had no gene match. This CDR3 region has 16 residues. The CDR3 here is CASSFLELDRVHEQYF. The CDR3 DNA sequence: TGTGCCAGCAGTTTCCTAGAATTAGACAGGGTCCACGAGCAGTACTTC.

This clonotype was picked up a small number of times. This chain uses TRBV29-1 with TRBJ2-7, with unresolved D. The ends were cut back, 8 bases at V and 3 bases at J, with 14 bases in the middle. The CDR3 runs 12 residues. Germline CDR1 and CDR2: SQVTM and ANQGSEA. CDR3 in DNA: TGCAGCCCCAGGCTACTTTACTACGAGCAGTACTTC. Protein sequence: CSPRLLYYEQYF.

The J gene is TRBJ2-3, the V gene TRBV9; TRBD2 agrees at 8 bases. The germline gives CDR1 SGDLS, CDR2 YYNGEE. The CDR3 is 16 amino acids. V was clipped by 6 bases and J by 3 bases; unmatched bases: 12. The CDR3 region has the DNA TGTGCCAGCAACCCGGGCACTAGCGGATTTACAGATACGCAGTATTTT. Residues: CASNPGTSGFTDTQYF.

In its sample, this clonotype was seen once. A much larger clonotype is one base distant, so this may be a read error. The gene calls are TRBV2 and TRBJ2-3; TRBD2 agrees at 7 bases. V trimming: 7 bases; J trimming: 14 bases; junction bases outside the gene matches: 15. The CDR3 runs to 13 residues. Per the germline V gene, CDR1 is SNHLY and CDR2 is FYNNEI. Here the CDR3 reads CASIEGNSGLRYF. The CDR3 bases are TGTGCCAGCATTGAGGGGAATAGCGGGTTAAGGTATTTT.

The rearrangement uses TRBV12-3 or TRBV12-4 and TRBJ2-3; D is unresolved. The CDR3 length is 13 residues. V lost 4 bases and J 1 base, leaving 6 bases between the germline ends. CDR3: CASSWTRTDTQYF. In DNA form, the CDR3 reads TGTGCCAGCAGTTGGACCCGCACAGATACGCAGTATTTT.

This clonotype was detected a few times. The gene calls are TRBV25-1 and TRBJ1-6; tentatively, D is TRBD1 (5 bases). The V gene's germline CDR1 is MGHDK and CDR2 SYGVNS. The CDR3 extends over 18 amino acids. The V end lost 5 bases, the J end lost 0 bases, and 17 bases lay between the germline ends. Here the CDR3 reads CASSLSVGTSSYNSPLHF. The CDR3 coding sequence is TGTGCCAGCAGTTTATCGGTCGGGACGAGCTCCTATAATTCACCCCTCCACTTT.

The chain has TRBV19 and TRBJ1-1; D is unresolved. This CDR3 region has 16 residues. Germline assignment: CDR1 LNHDA and CDR2 SQIVND (reference sequence). Trimming removed 3 bases from V and 2 bases from J, with 16 bases in between. CDR3 sequence reads: CASSMGSDGSNTEAFF. As DNA, the CDR3 is TGTGCCAGTAGTATGGGTTCGGACGGCAGTAACACTGAAGCTTTCTTT.

The gene calls are TRBV4-3 and TRBJ1-2; a possible D gene is TRBD1 (6 bases). Trimming cost V 0 bases and J 8 bases, with 10 bases left between them. The CDR3 has 13 amino acids. Per the germline V gene, CDR1 is LGHNA and CDR2 is YSLEER. The CDR3 coding sequence is TGCGCCAGCAGCCAAGACTGGGGGCTCGGCTACACCTTC. Translating it yields CASSQDWGLGYTF.

The rearrangement uses TRBV20-1 and TRBJ2-3; 10 positions match TRBD2. This CDR3 is 18 amino acids long. After removal of 1 base from V and 0 bases from J, the junction contained 10 bases not matched to a gene. Germline CDR1 is DFQATT and CDR2 is SNEGSKA (reference sequence). CDR3 in DNA: TGCAGTGCTAGAGCCTCCCTTGGACTAGCGGTTAGCACAGATACGCAGTATTTT. It yields the protein CSARASLGLAVSTDTQYF.

In its sample, this clonotype was seen many times. This chain links TRBV7-6 with TRBJ2-5; the match to TRBD2 covers 12 bases. J lost 5 bases, V lost 1 base, and 14 bases had no gene match. CDR1 is SGHVS and CDR2 is FNYEAQ in the germline V gene. This CDR3 has 19 residues. The CDR3 bases are TGTGCCAGCAGCTTAGTTCTCCTAGCGGGGGGGAAGGTCGCCGAGACCCAGTACTTC. Translation: CASSLVLLAGGKVAETQYF.